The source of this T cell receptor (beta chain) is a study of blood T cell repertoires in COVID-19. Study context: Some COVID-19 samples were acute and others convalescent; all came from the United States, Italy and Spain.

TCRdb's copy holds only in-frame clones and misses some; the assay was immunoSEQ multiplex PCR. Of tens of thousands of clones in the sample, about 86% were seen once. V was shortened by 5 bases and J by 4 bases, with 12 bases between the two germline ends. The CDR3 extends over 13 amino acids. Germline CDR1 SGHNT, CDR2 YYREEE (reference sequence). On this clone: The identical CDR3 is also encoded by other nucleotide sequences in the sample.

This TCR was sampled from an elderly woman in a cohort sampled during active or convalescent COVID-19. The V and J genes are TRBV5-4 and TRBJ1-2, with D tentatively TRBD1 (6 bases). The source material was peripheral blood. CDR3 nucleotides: TGTGCCAGCAGTTCGGACAGCCTCTATGGCTACACCTTC. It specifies CASSSDSLYGYTF.